The entry that follows covers one T cell receptor beta chain sequence. RNA transcripts served as the template for amplifying TCR beta CDR3 regions. Researchers ran a first-round RT-PCR on the TCR CDR3 using the HTBI primer set. TCRdb fed the multiplex PCR reads into MiXCR, producing one record per CDR3 protein. Of fewer than 800,000 distinct CDR3 sequences in the sample, about 17% were seen once. The data were taken from a study of T cells in Graves' hyperthyroidism and ophthalmopathy. Germline assignment: CDR1 ENHRY and CDR2 SYGVKD. J was trimmed by 6 bases and V by 7 bases; bases with no gene match: 18. The CDR3 loop spans 17 amino acids.

The sequencing sample was made of blood. This sequence was found in a young man with Graves' hyperthyroidism. This rearrangement joins TRBV10-3 to TRBJ1-2; 9 nucleotides agree with TRBD1. This CDR3 reads CAIKTSIRDRVTDGYTF. For the CDR3, the DNA is TGTGCCATCAAAACATCGATCCGGGACAGGGTGACTGATGGCTACACCTTC.